The clone carrying this T cell receptor (beta chain) has a single count. The record originates from a study of cytomegalovirus exposure and HLA in healthy donors. The V gene lost 5 bases and the J gene lost 8 bases, with 24 bases spanning the gap. From germline, CDR1 is GTSNPN and CDR2 SVGIG (reference sequence). CDR3 length: 15 amino acids. 13 Jbeta primers and 60 Vbeta primers were used for the PCR. Measured with immunoSEQ multiplex PCR; TCRdb has only the in-frame clones, and not every one. The sample has approximately 81,000 clones; less than 85% are singletons. This TCR came from a woman between 45 and 65 years old in good health and CMV-seronegative. The chain links TRBV30 to TRBJ1-2, with unresolved D. Sequenced: PBMCs. This CDR3 reads CAWVEGRTGAVGYTF. Written as DNA, the CDR3 is TGTGCCTGGGTGGAGGGCCGTACCGGCGCAGTGGGCTACACCTTC.